This TCR beta chain originates from a study of CD8+ T cells in alopecia areata. Background on the study: Those treated were given oral tofacitinib at 5 to 10 mg twice daily.

About this clone: The antigen is unknown.

Broader study findings: Scalp specimens additionally yield sequences from normal skin's resident alphabeta T cells. Clonality in lesional scalp, especially alopecia totalis/universalis, exceeded that of normal scalp. TCRs were shared less clearly across patients than in mice, possibly for HLA-related reasons.

The CDR3 contains 16 residues. Trimming pared 5 bases from V and 5 bases from J, leaving 20 bases between. Per germline, CDR1 SGHVS and CDR2 FQNEAQ. Extracted from the samples, RNA was reverse transcribed into cDNA to serve as the sequencing template. TCRdb's copy holds only in-frame clones and misses some; the assay was immunoSEQ multiplex PCR. The repertoire holds about 160,000 clones, about 89% seen once, with roughly 15% in the top ten. Material: CD8+ T cells sorted from blood, obtained at week 0. The J gene is TRBJ2-3, the V gene TRBV7-8, with D perhaps being TRBD1 or TRBD2 (5 bases each). The sequence came from a human donor with alopecia areata. CDR3 in amino acids: CASSPGGHDLEDTQYF. The CDR3 DNA reads as TGTGCCAGCAGCCCTGGAGGACACGACCTGGAAGATACGCAGTATTTT.